Sequencing of this T cell receptor beta chain was carried out in a study of blood T cell repertoires in COVID-19. V was clipped by 4 bases and J by 6 bases, with 14 bases between them. In germline, CDR1 is SGHDT, CDR2 YYEEEE. The CDR3 runs to 14 residues. The authors' processing: Researchers report that nucleated cell counts were estimated from reference gene primer amplification. TCRdb keeps only in-frame clones here, not all; method: immunoSEQ multiplex PCR. V and J calls and clone size follow that table, whereas D and trimming were derived from the DNA. The profile shows 200,000 to 250,000 clones, about 88% of them singletons.

The material sequenced was peripheral blood. The rearrangement joins TRBV5-6 to TRBJ2-1, with D perhaps TRBD2 (6 bases). The receptor was derived from a woman aged 40 to 50 with acute or convalescent COVID-19. The CDR3 nucleotides are TGTGCCAGCAGCGGGGGGACCCTTGGCAATGAGCAGTTCTTC. Translated, it gives CASSGGTLGNEQFF.